The sequence of this TCR beta chain was determined in a study of CD8+CD57+ T cells in acquired aplastic anemia. The TCR beta profiling, which covered VDJ combination and CDR3 sequence, was carried out using genomic DNA as the template. MiXCR was run by TCRdb on the reads, yielding one entry per CDR3 protein. The table includes more than 150,000 distinct CDR3 sequences, under 55% detected once. This CDR3 is built from 15 residues. Germline V gene lookup returns CDR1 SGHRS and CDR2 YFSETQ. V dropped 3 bases and J dropped 0 bases, with 10 bases sitting between them. Source material: sorted CD4+, CD8+, or CD8+CD57+ T cells (not recorded which) from PBMCs. This clonotype was obtained from a human donor in good health. V and J are TRBV5-1 and TRBJ1-3; no firm D call. The CDR3 DNA reads as TGCGCCAGCAGCTCCTCGGGTAGCTCTGGAAACACCATATATTTT. It is translated as CASSSSGSSGNTIYF.